These 5 T cell receptor beta chains were sequenced from one sample in a study of cytomegalovirus exposure and HLA in healthy donors. Only in-frame clones appear in the TCRdb table, and some are missing; sequencing was by immunoSEQ multiplex PCR. The data show a few hundred thousand clones, around 80% seen once. The source material was PBMCs. The receptor set was obtained from a woman between 25 and 40 years old in good health and CMV-seropositive.

V usage is TRBV7-8 and J usage is TRBJ2-7; D may correspond to TRBD1 or TRBD2 (5 bases each). V shed 5 bases and J shed 2 bases, with 10 bases lying between them. The CDR3 loop spans 13 amino acids. CDR1 SGHVS and CDR2 FQNEAQ come from the germline V gene. The CDR3 here is CASSRDRTYEQYF. In nucleotides, the CDR3 is TGTGCCAGCAGCCGGGACCGCACCTACGAGCAGTACTTC.

As to this clone: Different DNA sequences within this sample yield the same CDR3. V usage is TRBV5-1 and J usage is TRBJ1-1; D gene unclear. V was trimmed by 5 bases and J by 0 bases, leaving 11 bases between them. This CDR3 comprises 14 residues. The germline gives CDR1 SGHRS, CDR2 YFSETQ. In DNA, the CDR3 is TGCGCCAGCAGTTCCCAGAGCATGAACACTGAAGCTTTCTTT. This sequence encodes CASSSQSMNTEAFF.

This chain joins TRBV20-1 and TRBJ2-1; D is ambiguous. Trimming left V 6 bases short and J 2 bases short, with 5 bases between. CDR3 length: 11 residues. Germline CDR1 DFQATT, CDR2 SNEGSKA (reference sequence). The chain's CDR3 is CSAHPYNEQFF. CDR3 bases: TGCAGTGCGCACCCCTACAATGAGCAGTTCTTC.

V is TRBV27 and J is TRBJ1-2; tentative D call: TRBD1 (6 bases). The CDR3 has 11 residues. Germline assignment: CDR1 MNHEY and CDR2 SMNVEV (reference sequence). Trimming took off 8 bases at V and 7 bases at J, with 11 bases between the two ends. Written as DNA, the CDR3 is TGTGCCAGCGCCGGGACAACTGGCTACACCTTC. Translation gives CASAGTTGYTF.

As regards this clone: Sequence at one end of the junction differs from germline and may be a read error. This rearrangement joins TRBV7-9 to TRBJ2-7; 9 bases are shared with TRBD2. The V gene's germline CDR1 is SEHNR and CDR2 FQNEAQ (reference sequence). CDR3 size: 18 residues. The CDR3 sequence: CASSPSEGLIAGAHERYF. CDR3 nucleotides: TGTGCCAGCAGCCCGTCGGAGGGGTTGATAGCGGGAGCACACGAGCGGTACTTC.